These 28 T cell receptor beta chains were all obtained from the same sample, sequenced in a study of T cell responses to AZD1222 COVID-19 vaccine. The data were produced by immunoSEQ multiplex PCR, yet TCRdb's version contains in-frame clones alone and is incomplete. The sample carries roughly 120,000 clones, 80% to 90% recorded once. The sample was peripheral blood, taken on day 0 of AZD1222 vaccination. These receptors were obtained from an adult in good health.

The V and J genes are TRBV11-3 and TRBJ1-1; TRBD1 might be the D (6 bases). V lost 5 bases, J lost 4 bases, and 14 bases lay in between. This CDR3 is 14 amino acids long. Germline-derived CDR1 and CDR2 are SGHNT and YENEEA. CDR3 residues: CASSKRGNPTEAFF. The CDR3 DNA is TGTGCCAGCAGCAAGAGGGGGAACCCCACTGAAGCTTTCTTT.

The DNA for the CDR3 is TGTGCCAGCAGTGGCAGCGGGACAGACAGCTACGAGCAGTACTTC. Residues: CASSGSGTDSYEQYF. The V and J genes are TRBV3-1 (or the pseudogene TRBV3-2) and TRBJ2-7; the D call may be TRBD1 or TRBD2 (7 bases each). This CDR3 region has 15 residues. Germline values: CDR1 LGHDT, CDR2 YNNKEL (reference sequence). V lost 6 bases to trimming and J lost 3 bases, with 18 bases between them.

This clone occurred a few times. This chain links TRBV7-6 with TRBJ2-1; either TRBD1 or TRBD2 may fit D (5 bases each). From germline, CDR1 is SGHVS and CDR2 FNYEAQ. CDR3 length equals 15 residues. Between the trimmed V and J ends, which lost 0 bases and 7 bases, there was a span of 13 bases. As DNA, the CDR3 is TGTGCCAGCAGCTTAGCGGGGACCAGTGATAATGAGCAGTTCTTC. This gives the protein CASSLAGTSDNEQFF. The whole variable domain, remainder taken from reference TRBV7-6 and TRBJ2-1, is GAGVSQSPRYKVTKRGQDVALRCDPISGHVSLYWYRQALGQGPEFLTYFNYEAQQDKSGLPNDRFSAERPEGSISTLTIQRTEQRDSAMYRCASSLAGTSDNEQFFGPGTRLTVL.

The chain joins TRBV3-1 (or the pseudogene TRBV3-2) to TRBJ2-3; D possibly corresponds to TRBD2 (6 bases). Germline V gene data show CDR1 as LGHDT and CDR2 as YNNKEL (reference sequence). CDR3 length: 14 residues. With 3 bases removed from V and 4 bases from J, the gap between germline ends came to 11 bases. CDR3 sequence reads: CASSQREAADTQYF. The CDR3 nucleotides are TGTGCCAGCAGCCAGAGGGAGGCCGCAGATACGCAGTATTTT.

This clone turned up a few times. This chain connects TRBV6-5 to TRBJ1-5, with TRBD1 as a possible D gene (5 bases). The V end was cut by 7 bases, the J end by 3 bases, with 16 bases between. Germline V gives CDR1 MNHEY, CDR2 SVGAGI. CDR3 length equals 15 residues. The CDR3 is CASITPGRDNQPQHF. CDR3 in DNA: TGTGCCAGCATTACACCGGGACGGGACAATCAGCCCCAGCATTTT.

The table lists this clone with a count of one. The J gene is TRBJ1-2, the V gene TRBV2, with 8 bases that match TRBD1. This CDR3 comprises 12 residues. Germline-derived CDR1 and CDR2 are SNHLY and FYNNEI. Germline trimming cut 6 bases from V and 8 bases from J; bases unmatched to any gene: 5. As DNA, the CDR3 is TGTGCCAGCAGGCTGGGGACAGGAGGCTACACCTTC. This sequence encodes CASRLGTGGYTF.

The chain couples TRBV6-2 or TRBV6-3 to TRBJ1-1, with no clear D. The CDR3 is made up of 13 amino acids. With 3 bases removed from V and 4 bases from J, the gap between germline ends came to 9 bases. Germline V gene lookup returns CDR1 MNHEY and CDR2 SVGEGT. This CDR3 is CASSYGGRTEAFF. The DNA for the CDR3 is TGTGCCAGCAGTTATGGAGGGCGCACTGAAGCTTTCTTT.

The genes are TRBV4-2 and TRBJ1-2, with D possibly being TRBD1 (6 bases). Between the trimmed V and J ends, which lost 0 bases and 7 bases, there was a span of 12 bases. The CDR3 is 14 amino acids. Germline V lookup: CDR1 LGHNA, CDR2 YNFKEQ. The CDR3 sequence is CASSQDVGGVGYTF. The CDR3 DNA reads as TGTGCCAGCAGCCAAGACGTAGGGGGGGTTGGCTACACCTTC.

This chain connects TRBV25-1 to TRBJ2-2, with D possibly matching TRBD2 (5 bases). The CDR3 runs 13 residues. Germline loops: CDR1 MGHDK, CDR2 SYGVNS. The V and J ends lost 1 base and 6 bases respectively, with 6 bases between them. The CDR3 sequence: CASSEFGAGELFF. CDR3 sequence (DNA): TGTGCCAGCAGTGAATTCGGGGCCGGGGAGCTGTTTTTT.

This chain uses TRBV5-4 with TRBJ2-4; tentatively, D is TRBD1 or TRBD2 (5 bases each). Trimming pared 0 bases from V and 7 bases from J, leaving 17 bases between. CDR3 length: 16 residues. Looked up from germline, CDR1 is SGHNT and CDR2 is YYREEE (reference sequence). The DNA for the CDR3 is TGTGCCAGCAGCTTGGGGCAGGGAGAACGGTCGAACATTCAGTACTTC. It codes for CASSLGQGERSNIQYF.

The chain combines TRBV7-2 with TRBJ2-2; 12 bases match TRBD2. Germline CDR1 SGHTA, CDR2 FQGNSA. This CDR3 is built from 16 residues. Trimming took 2 bases from V and 3 from J; bases not matched to a gene: 1. CDR3 DNA sequence: TGTGCCAGCAGCTTACGGACTAGCGGGGACACCGGGGAGCTGTTTTTT. It specifies CASSLRTSGDTGELFF.

This clone was recorded a few times. J is TRBJ1-1 and V is TRBV6-4; 8 bases agree with TRBD1. CDR1 and CDR2 (germline): MRHNA, SNTAGT. The CDR3 loop spans 14 amino acids. The junction had 5 bases not matched to a gene; V was cut back by 5 bases and J by 3 bases. This CDR3 is CASSQTGEDTEAFF. The CDR3 DNA follows: TGTGCCAGCAGTCAGACAGGGGAAGACACTGAAGCTTTCTTT.

The chain has TRBV3-1 (or the pseudogene TRBV3-2) and TRBJ2-7; 10 bases are shared with TRBD1. The CDR3 has 15 residues. Germline trimming cut 2 bases from V and 5 bases from J; bases unmatched to any gene: 6. CDR1 LGHDT and CDR2 YNNKEL come from the germline V gene (reference sequence). The CDR3 reads CASSQTGTGANEQYF. The CDR3 coding sequence is TGTGCCAGCAGCCAAACCGGGACAGGGGCAAACGAGCAGTACTTC.

The chain joins TRBV18 to TRBJ2-7; D gene ambiguous. V lost 0 bases and J lost 3, with 12 bases in between. The CDR3 runs to 15 residues. Germline V gene lookup returns CDR1 KGHSH and CDR2 LQKENI. The CDR3: CASSPPSQSLYEQYF. CDR3 nucleotide sequence: TGTGCCAGCTCACCACCTTCACAGAGTCTCTACGAGCAGTACTTC. The full variable domain, in which reference TRBV18 and TRBJ2-7 provide the parts outside the CDR3, is NAGVMQNPRHLVRRRGQEARLRCSPMKGHSHVYWYRQLPEEGLKFMVYLQKENIIDESGMPKERFSAEFPKEGPSILRIQQVVRGDSAAYFCASSPPSQSLYEQYFGPGTRLTVT.

V usage is TRBV3-1 (or the pseudogene TRBV3-2) and J usage is TRBJ2-3; D is ambiguous. This CDR3 is 13 amino acids long. Germline V gene lookup returns CDR1 LGHDT and CDR2 YNNKEL (reference sequence). The V end was cut by 1 base, the J end by 0 bases, with 2 bases between. CDR3 nucleotides: TGTGCCAGCAGCCAAGTTAGCACAGATACGCAGTATTTT. Amino acids: CASSQVSTDTQYF.

This chain connects TRBV7-9 to TRBJ2-5; TRBD1 agrees at 7 bases. The CDR3 length is 15 residues. The germline V gene encodes CDR1 SEHNR and CDR2 FQNEAQ (reference sequence). The trim removed 0 bases at V and 7 bases at J, leaving 8 bases unmatched. CDR3 DNA: TGTGCCAGCAGCTTAGCCCTGACAGGGCGGCTGACCCAGTACTTC. It encodes CASSLALTGRLTQYF.

J is TRBJ2-1 and V is TRBV7-2; TRBD2 is a possible D gene (6 bases). The V end lost 5 bases, the J end lost 12 bases, and 29 bases lay between the germline ends. Germline values: CDR1 SGHTA, CDR2 FQGNSA. The CDR3 covers 17 residues. CDR3 nucleotide sequence: TGTGCCAGCAGCCCCGTGGGGCTTGGGGAGGAGGTCGGAGGGCAGTTCTTC. Protein sequence: CASSPVGLGEEVGGQFF.

This clone was counted only a few times. The CDR3: CASSAPLGLGGTYEQYF. Here the CDR3 DNA reads TGTGCCAGCAGCGCCCCTCTCGGACTCGGGGGAACCTACGAGCAGTACTTC. J is TRBJ2-7 and V is TRBV11-3; tentative D call: TRBD2 (6 bases). From germline, CDR1 is SGHNT and CDR2 YENEEA. The CDR3 totals 17 residues. V was clipped by 5 bases and J by 2 bases, with 22 bases between them.

The rearrangement links TRBV5-6 to TRBJ1-5; tentative D call: TRBD1 (6 bases). Germline V gene sequence: CDR1 SGHDT, CDR2 YYEEEE. CDR3 length equals 16 residues. V was shortened by 2 bases and J by 0 bases, with 12 bases between the two germline ends. The CDR3 DNA is TGTGCCAGCAGCTTATTCACAGGGAGTAGCAATCAGCCCCAGCATTTT. This codes for CASSLFTGSSNQPQHF.

V and J are TRBV7-9 and TRBJ1-1; D possibly corresponds to TRBD1 (6 bases). CDR1 is SEHNR and CDR2 is FQNEAQ in the germline V gene (reference sequence). The CDR3 covers 12 residues. Deletions cut 4 bases from V and 7 bases from J, with 10 bases between. The CDR3 DNA reads TGTGCCAGCAGCTCGCGACAGGTTGAAGCTTTCTTT. It specifies CASSSRQVEAFF.

The genes are TRBV7-3 and TRBJ2-5; 7 bases line up with TRBD2. After removal of 3 bases from V and 0 bases from J, the junction contained 7 bases not matched to a gene. The CDR3 extends over 16 amino acids. Germline values: CDR1 SGHTA, CDR2 FQGTGA. The CDR3 protein is CASSLAGSGDQETQYF. The CDR3 DNA sequence: TGTGCCAGCAGCTTGGCCGGAAGCGGGGACCAAGAGACCCAGTACTTC. The full variable domain, completed using reference TRBV7-3 and TRBJ2-5, is GAGVSQTPSNKVTEKGKYVELRCDPISGHTALYWYRQSLGQGPEFLIYFQGTGAADDSGLPNDRFFAVRPEGSVSTLKIQRTERGDSAVYLCASSLAGSGDQETQYFGPGTRLLVL.

This rearrangement joins TRBV19 to TRBJ1-2; no reliable D call. Germline loops: CDR1 LNHDA, CDR2 SQIVND (reference sequence). The CDR3 is 12 amino acids. V lost 3 bases to trimming and J lost 5 bases, with 7 bases between them. The CDR3 sequence is CASSMVGYGYTF. CDR3 DNA sequence: TGTGCCAGTAGTATGGTAGGGTATGGCTACACCTTC.

J is TRBJ1-1 and V is TRBV3-1 (or the pseudogene TRBV3-2); D remains ambiguous. V was clipped by 4 bases and J by 5 bases, with 5 bases between them. The CDR3 loop spans 11 amino acids. Germline lookup yields CDR1 LGHDT and CDR2 YNNKEL (reference sequence). CDR3 nucleotide sequence: TGTGCCAGCAGCCCTGGAACTGAAGCTTTCTTT. This sequence encodes CASSPGTEAFF.

This chain uses TRBV7-2 with TRBJ2-4; 8 bases agree with TRBD2. Germline V gives CDR1 SGHTA, CDR2 FQGNSA. The V and J ends lost 5 bases and 0 bases, in that order; junction bases with no gene match: 6. The CDR3 length is 16 residues. CDR3 in amino acids: CASSSSGTVAKNIQYF. The CDR3 nucleotides are TGTGCCAGCAGCAGTAGCGGGACGGTAGCCAAAAACATTCAGTACTTC.

This clone was counted a few times. V is TRBV5-1 and J is TRBJ1-2; perhaps TRBD1 as D (6 bases). The germline gives CDR1 SGHRS, CDR2 YFSETQ. This CDR3 region has 14 residues. The V end was cut by 3 bases, the J end by 1 base, with 10 bases between. The CDR3 DNA reads as TGCGCCAGCAGCTCGGACAGCTTTAACTATGGCTACACCTTC. Translating gives CASSSDSFNYGYTF.

The chain is built from TRBV19 and TRBJ1-5; D not certain. V lost 8 bases and J lost 0, with 20 bases in between. The CDR3 sequence is 17 residues long. The germline V gene has CDR1 LNHDA and CDR2 SQIVND (reference sequence). CDR3 sequence: CASHPVPKGTSNQPQHF. The CDR3 DNA reads TGTGCCAGTCACCCCGTCCCTAAGGGCACTAGCAATCAGCCCCAGCATTTT.

V gene TRBV30 combines with J gene TRBJ1-1; 7 positions agree with TRBD1. The CDR3 covers 16 residues. CDR1 is GTSNPN and CDR2 is SVGIG in the germline V gene (reference sequence). V lost 5 bases to trimming and J lost 4 bases; unmatched junction nucleotides: 16. CDR3 loop: CAWRGRQGGLVTEAFF. CDR3 in DNA: TGTGCCTGGCGTGGAAGACAGGGTGGTTTGGTCACTGAAGCTTTCTTT.

The chain links TRBV14 to TRBJ2-1; D is perhaps TRBD2 (5 bases). V lost 0 bases and J 6 bases, leaving 9 bases between the germline ends. CDR3 length equals 14 residues. Germline CDR1 reads SGHDN; CDR2 reads FVKESK. In DNA, the CDR3 is TGTGCCAGCAGCCAAGAGCCTAGCCTCAATGAGCAGTTCTTC. Translating gives CASSQEPSLNEQFF.